The 13 T cell receptor beta chains in this list originate from one sample, sequenced in a study of blood T cell repertoires in COVID-19. Sequenced by immunoSEQ multiplex PCR; TCRdb stores in-frame clones only, minus some. The repertoire holds 250,000 to 300,000 clones, 80% to 90% seen once, with approximately 9.9% in the top ten. The sample was peripheral blood. Receptor source: a woman in her seventies with acute or convalescent COVID-19.

The genes are TRBV6-1 and TRBJ1-1; D call uncertain. CDR3 length: 14 residues. Germline V gives CDR1 MNHNS, CDR2 SASEGT. V lost 2 bases and J 2 bases, leaving 9 bases between the germline ends. CDR3: CASSETGVNTEAFF. CDR3 nucleotides: TGTGCCAGCAGTGAAACGGGAGTCAACACTGAAGCTTTCTTT.

The chain uses TRBV3-1 (or the pseudogene TRBV3-2) and TRBJ1-4, with unresolved D. V was shortened by 1 base and J by 0 bases, with 9 bases between the two germline ends. Per germline, CDR1 LGHDT and CDR2 YNNKEL (reference sequence). The CDR3 spans 16 residues. The CDR3, as DNA: TGTGCCAGCAGCCAAGGGAGTACTGCAACTAATGAAAAACTGTTTTTT. Its translation: CASSQGSTATNEKLFF.

V gene TRBV6-1 combines with J gene TRBJ2-7, with D tentatively TRBD1 (6 bases). This CDR3 is built from 15 residues. Trimming stripped 3 bases from V and 5 bases from J, with 17 bases between. Germline V gene lookup returns CDR1 MNHNS and CDR2 SASEGT. CDR3 sequence reads: CASSEASTGKHEQYF. The DNA for the CDR3 is TGTGCCAGCAGTGAGGCCTCTACAGGGAAGCACGAGCAGTACTTC.

A remark on this clone: Within the sample, other DNA sequences also encode this same CDR3. The chain has TRBV5-1 and TRBJ2-1, with D maybe TRBD2 (5 bases). CDR1 SGHRS and CDR2 YFSETQ come from the germline V gene. The CDR3 covers 14 residues. V lost 2 bases to trimming and J lost 0 bases, with 6 bases between them. The CDR3 DNA reads TGCGCCAGCAGCTTTGGGAGCTCCTACAATGAGCAGTTCTTC. Translated, it gives CASSFGSSYNEQFF. The variable domain in full, with the rest retrieved from reference TRBV5-1 and TRBJ2-1, is KAGVTQTPRYLIKTRGQQVTLSCSPISGHRSVSWYQQTPGQGLQFLFEYFSETQRNKGNFPGRFSGRQFSNSRSEMNVSTLELGDSALYLCASSFGSSYNEQFFGPGTRLTVL.

The chain links TRBV4-2 to TRBJ2-5; tentatively, D is TRBD1 (6 bases). CDR1 and CDR2 from the germline V gene are LGHNA and YNFKEQ. V lost 3 bases, J lost 4 bases, and 9 bases lay in between. The CDR3 has 13 residues. The CDR3 region has the DNA TGTGCCAGCAGCCAGGACAGCGGAGAGACCCAGTACTTC. It codes for CASSQDSGETQYF.

This clone was counted a few times. Different DNA sequences within this sample yield the same CDR3. The chain couples TRBV3-1 (or the pseudogene TRBV3-2) to TRBJ1-4; TRBD1 is a possible D gene (5 bases). This CDR3 comprises 15 residues. The germline V gene has CDR1 LGHDT and CDR2 YNNKEL (reference sequence). Trimming removed 1 base at V and 5 bases at J, with 11 bases between. CDR3 residues: CASSQVAGVNEKLFF. The CDR3 DNA follows: TGTGCCAGCAGCCAAGTAGCGGGGGTCAATGAAAAACTGTTTTTT.

This chain connects TRBV2 to TRBJ1-4; 7 nucleotides agree with TRBD1. V shed 4 bases, J shed 5 bases, and the junction held 7 bases outside the gene matches. CDR3 length equals 15 residues. Germline assignment: CDR1 SNHLY and CDR2 FYNNEI. CDR3 sequence: CASSAFTGQNEKLFF. Here the CDR3 DNA reads TGTGCCAGCAGTGCATTTACGGGACAGAATGAAAAACTGTTTTTT.

The chain links TRBV7-2 to TRBJ1-2; the match to TRBD1 covers 8 bases. The CDR3 length is 13 residues. V dropped 2 bases and J dropped 5; count of bases not matched to a gene: 1. Germline CDR1 reads SGHTA; CDR2 reads FQGNSA. CDR3 nucleotides: TGTGCCAGCAGCTTAAGGACAGGGTATGGCTACACCTTC. Translated: CASSLRTGYGYTF.

This chain joins TRBV7-9 and TRBJ1-1; the D gene is possibly TRBD1 (5 bases). CDR3 length equals 16 residues. Germline lookup yields CDR1 SEHNR and CDR2 FQNEAQ (reference sequence). Trimming took 0 bases from V and 5 from J, leaving 16 bases between them. DNA of the CDR3: TGTGCCAGCAGCTTAGCGTCGGCAGGCGGGGGTACTGAAGCTTTCTTT. Protein product: CASSLASAGGGTEAFF.

The chain couples TRBV2 to TRBJ1-2; possibly TRBD1 for D (6 bases). Germline V gene lookup returns CDR1 SNHLY and CDR2 FYNNEI. Trimming removed 7 bases at V and 5 bases at J, with 14 bases between. The CDR3 extends over 13 amino acids. In nucleotides, the CDR3 is TGTGCCAGCAAGGCGGGGGCAGAGTATGGCTACACCTTC. This codes for CASKAGAEYGYTF.

This clone has a single count. The V and J genes are TRBV3-1 (or the pseudogene TRBV3-2) and TRBJ1-1, with a tentative D call TRBD1 (6 bases). The CDR3 contains 15 residues. V dropped 4 bases and J dropped 8 bases, with 20 bases sitting between them. Germline V gene lookup returns CDR1 LGHDT and CDR2 YNNKEL (reference sequence). In DNA form, the CDR3 reads TGTGCCAGCAGCCGGGAGGGGGGTGGCAGGGAAGAAGCTTTCTTT. Translated: CASSREGGGREEAFF.

In the case of this clone: Within the sample, other DNA sequences also encode this same CDR3. The CDR3 is CASSQDWGGSGNTIYF. Written as DNA, the CDR3 is TGCGCCAGCAGCCAAGATTGGGGCGGCTCTGGAAACACCATATATTTT. The rearrangement links TRBV4-1 to TRBJ1-3; D is perhaps TRBD1 (5 bases). The CDR3 is 16 residues long. The germline CDR1 and CDR2 sequences are MGHRA and YSYEKL. The V and J ends lost 0 bases and 0 bases respectively, with 9 bases between them.

The rearrangement uses TRBV5-5 and TRBJ1-2, with D perhaps TRBD1 (5 bases). This CDR3 comprises 12 residues. CDR1 is SGHKS and CDR2 is YYEKEE in the germline V gene (reference sequence). The V end lost 7 bases, the J end lost 7 bases, and 14 bases lay between the germline ends. CDR3 DNA: TGTGCCAGCCTCAGGACGGGGGGTGGCTACACCTTC. Its protein product is CASLRTGGGYTF.